This section outlines one T cell receptor beta chain sequence together with its context. The target of this receptor is not known. There are no base qualities to consult, and no much larger clone falls within one base. From a lookup of the germline V gene, CDR1 and CDR2 are MNHEY and SVGAGI. The CDR3 numbers 14 residues from cysteine through phenylalanine. Of all the DNA, just the CDR3 is kept, 42 bases in frame from base 1. V is shortened by 0 bases, J by 5 bases, and the region joining them spans 8 bases. TCRbeta CDR3 regions were amplified from genomic DNA using the immunoSEQ Assay, a bias-controlled multiplex PCR. In the original analysis: Within the assay, amplification of reference gene primers was used to estimate how many nucleated cells each sample contained. To quantify the absolute abundance of each unique TCRbeta CDR3 rearrangement, sequence reads were collapsed and filtered. For each sample, productive Simpson clonality was calculated by taking the square root of Simpson's diversity index across productive rearrangements. In its TCRdb copy, this immuneACCESS table keeps in-frame sequences only and misses some clones. Where compared with another copy, unresolved V genes explain less than half of these, and the others have no known cause. Clone size and the V and J calls come from that table; the DNA yielded D and trimming. The sample table holds tens of thousands of clones, of which approximately 87% were seen once. The ten most abundant clones make up roughly 14% of the sample.

Each collaborating institution followed its own protocols to collect whole blood in K2EDTA tubes. For TCRbeta analysis, collaborators shipped samples as frozen whole blood, isolated PBMCs, or DNA extracted from either of those sample types. This record comes from a study of blood T cell repertoires in COVID-19 (dated by TCRdb to 2019 to 2021). Study-wide context: The collaborator samples originated in the United States, Italy and Spain and spanned the acute and convalescent phases of COVID-19. The repertoires were made available in a free public database intended to serve as a resource for research on the immune response to SARS-CoV-2. The samples were drawn from two sources: the first 160 participants of the ongoing ImmuneRACE study, and some 1,300 subjects contributed by 6 global collaborators. Sample metadata almost always included a de-identified subject ID, COVID-19 status, age in years and sex. Subjects who had been exposed to COVID-19, were actively infected with it, or had recovered from it provided the deeply sampled blood TCRbeta repertoires that made up the dataset. The prospective study material was composed of cDNA or gDNA derived from T cells, B-cell-depleted T cells, or PBMCs. Where available, HLA class I and class II types were obtained from metadata supplied by the sample provider rather than from assay-based typing.

The study at large found these results: The amount of clinical and demographic metadata varied by source and participant and was provided uncurated.

The rearranged chain carries TRBV6-5 and TRBJ1-5; the D gene is perhaps TRBD1, from 5 matching bases. The sequencing sample was made of peripheral blood. The origin of this receptor is a woman in her 70s with acute or convalescent COVID-19. The CDR3 reads as follows: CASSYSGTDQPQHF. The nucleotides are TGTGCCAGCAGTTACTCCGGGACTGATCAGCCCCAGCATTTT.